These 29 T cell receptor beta chains originate from one sample sequenced in a study of post-analysis software for immune sequencing data. The study's findings and limits: TRBV5-6, TRBV5-1 and TRBV20-1 were among five TRBV segments more frequent in patients than controls.

For these receptors, no antigen is known. Carried by the TCR beta cDNA libraries were unique molecular identifiers. In TCRdb, the PCR reads were re-called with MiXCR into one record per CDR3 protein. Counted here are about 540,000 distinct CDR3 sequences, 34% occurring once; the ten biggest clones make up less than 6%. Sequences were obtained from blood. All receptors derive from a girl aged 2 to 17 with multiple sclerosis.

V is TRBV28 and J is TRBJ1-1; D possibly corresponds to TRBD1 (6 bases). In germline, CDR1 is MDHEN, CDR2 SYDVKM. This CDR3 has 16 amino acids. V was trimmed by 2 bases and J by 5 bases, leaving 18 bases between them. This CDR3 reads CASSLEPGAGDTEAFF. The CDR3 DNA follows: TGTGCCAGCAGTTTAGAGCCCGGGGCAGGGGATACTGAAGCTTTCTTT.

This chain links TRBV29-1 with TRBJ2-1; 7 nucleotides align to TRBD2. In germline, CDR1 is SQVTM, CDR2 ANQGSEA. V shed 8 bases, J shed 2 bases, and the junction held 6 bases outside the gene matches. The CDR3 runs 13 residues. Written as DNA, the CDR3 is TGCAGCCTTCTAGCGGAGACCTACAATGAGCAGTTCTTC. Translation gives CSLLAETYNEQFF.

This clonotype was detected only a few times. Here the CDR3 reads CASSSPMGAQHQETQYF. As DNA, the CDR3 is TGCGCCAGCAGCTCCCCAATGGGGGCCCAGCACCAAGAGACCCAGTACTTC. The V and J genes are TRBV5-1 and TRBJ2-5, with a weak D call TRBD1 (6 bases). The germline gives CDR1 SGHRS, CDR2 YFSETQ. The CDR3 is 17 amino acids. V was clipped by 3 bases and J by 0 bases, with 18 bases between them.

The rearrangement uses TRBV10-3 and TRBJ1-5; D is unresolved. This CDR3 is 13 amino acids long. Germline V gene lookup returns CDR1 ENHRY and CDR2 SYGVKD. The germline V and J ends were trimmed by 8 bases and 1 base, with 9 bases remaining between them. The DNA of the CDR3 is TGTGCCATCGCCAGTGGGAGCAATCAGCCCCAGCATTTT. It codes for CAIASGSNQPQHF.

Turning to this clonotype: A much larger clone is a single base away; this may be a read error. The chain couples TRBV29-1 to TRBJ2-3; D gene uncertain. Trimming stripped 7 bases from V and 8 bases from J, with 28 bases between. CDR3 length equals 16 residues. Germline V gives CDR1 SQVTM, CDR2 ANQGSEA. The CDR3: CSEPTYIVTWAGTQYF. The CDR3, as DNA: TGCAGCGAGCCGACTTATATAGTTACGTGGGCAGGTACGCAGTATTTT.

The CDR3 DNA reads as TGTGCCAGCAGCCTCCACAGGGGGTTCTTCGGCTACACCTTC. Its protein product is CASSLHRGFFGYTF. This chain uses TRBV6-6 with TRBJ1-2; TRBD1 aligns across 8 bases. Germline V gene sequence: CDR1 MNHNY, CDR2 SVGAGI (reference sequence). V was clipped by 6 bases and J by 8 bases; unmatched bases: 11. This CDR3 comprises 14 residues.

There are a few counts of this clonotype. The chain uses TRBV20-1 and TRBJ2-7; 7 nucleotides agree with TRBD2. V lost 2 bases and J lost 1; bases outside the gene matches: 5. Germline assignment: CDR1 DFQATT and CDR2 SNEGSKA (reference sequence). CDR3 length: 14 amino acids. CDR3 in DNA: TGCAGTGCTAGAAGTAGCGGGTTATCCTACGAGCAGTACTTC. This codes for CSARSSGLSYEQYF.

This clonotype was counted a few times. The J gene is TRBJ2-1, the V gene TRBV19, with 12 bases matching TRBD1. Germline trimming cut 6 bases from V and 9 bases from J; bases unmatched to any gene: 3. This CDR3 has 13 residues. Germline V gives CDR1 LNHDA, CDR2 SQIVND (reference sequence). In DNA form, the CDR3 reads TGTGCCAGTAGCGGGACAGGGGGCTCTGAGCAGTTCTTC. Translating gives CASSGTGGSEQFF.

This clonotype has only a few counts. The V call is TRBV20-1, the J call TRBJ2-4; possibly TRBD1 for D (6 bases). CDR3 size: 15 residues. Germline CDR1 DFQATT, CDR2 SNEGSKA (reference sequence). V was trimmed by 1 base and J by 6 bases, leaving 16 bases between them. CDR3 sequence (DNA): TGCAGTGCTAGAGGTTCGACAGGCGGTGGAAACATTCAGTACTTC. Translating it yields CSARGSTGGGNIQYF.

J is TRBJ2-3 and V is TRBV3-1, with 8 bases fitting TRBD2. V lost 0 bases to trimming and J lost 1 base; unmatched junction nucleotides: 0. Germline V gene sequence: CDR1 LGHDT, CDR2 YNNKEL (reference sequence). The CDR3 contains 15 residues. The CDR3 DNA sequence: TGTGCCAGCAGCCAAGAGACTAGCGGCACAGATACGCAGTATTTT. It is translated as CASSQETSGTDTQYF.

V and J are TRBV5-1 and TRBJ2-6, with D unresolved. Trimming cost V 1 base and J 0 bases, with 5 bases left between them. Germline CDR1 reads SGHRS; CDR2 reads YFSETQ. The CDR3 runs 15 residues. CDR3: CASSLQISGANVLTF. The CDR3 coding sequence is TGCGCCAGCAGCTTGCAGATCTCTGGGGCCAACGTCCTGACTTTC.

The chain uses TRBV5-6 and TRBJ1-3; TRBD1 might be the D (5 bases). Trimming removed 6 bases from V and 0 bases from J, with 16 bases in between. Germline V gives CDR1 SGHDT, CDR2 YYEEEE. The CDR3 has 16 amino acids. The CDR3 bases are TGTGCCAGCACCCGCCCAGGGACGAGCTCTGGAAACACCATATATTTT. Translating it yields CASTRPGTSSGNTIYF.

The rearrangement uses TRBV14 and TRBJ1-2, with 7 positions matching TRBD1. The CDR3 sequence is 14 residues long. Trimming at V came to 4 bases and at J to 5 bases, leaving 7 bases not matched to a gene. Germline assignment: CDR1 SGHDN and CDR2 FVKESK. The DNA of the CDR3 is TGTGCCAGCAGCCGGCCGGGACAGAGATATGGCTACACCTTC. Translated, it gives CASSRPGQRYGYTF. Using reference TRBV14 and TRBJ1-2 for the parts outside the CDR3, the full variable domain is EAGVTQFPSHSVIEKGQTVTLRCDPISGHDNLYWYRRVMGKEIKFLLHFVKESKQDESGMPNNRFLAERTGGTYSTLKVQPAELEDSGVYFCASSRPGQRYGYTFGSGTRLTVV.

The CDR3 reads CSARVPGRGANVLTF. The CDR3 bases are TGCAGTGCTAGGGTCCCGGGGCGTGGGGCCAACGTCCTGACTTTC. The rearrangement joins TRBV20-1 to TRBJ2-6, with D possibly being TRBD1 or TRBD2 (5 bases each). CDR1 is DFQATT, CDR2 SNEGSKA, per germline (reference sequence). This CDR3 has 15 amino acids. Trimming removed 3 bases from V and 3 bases from J, with 12 bases in between.

The V call is TRBV5-1, the J call TRBJ2-2; the D is unclear. The CDR3 is 16 amino acids. The ends were cut back, 0 bases at V and 0 bases at J, with 9 bases in the middle. The germline V gene has CDR1 SGHRS and CDR2 YFSETQ. DNA for the CDR3: TGCGCCAGCAGCTTGGGGACGCAAGCGAACACCGGGGAGCTGTTTTTT. Its translation is CASSLGTQANTGELFF.

The chain employs TRBV11-2 and TRBJ2-3; D assignment may be TRBD1 or TRBD2 (5 bases each). The ends were cut back, 4 bases at V and 3 bases at J, with 14 bases in the middle. The CDR3 spans 15 residues. CDR1 SGHAT and CDR2 FQNNGV come from the germline V gene. DNA of the CDR3: TGTGCCAGCAGCTGGCTTGGGGGACCGACAGATACGCAGTATTTT. Amino acids: CASSWLGGPTDTQYF.

The J gene is TRBJ2-1, the V gene TRBV5-1, with 11 bases aligning to TRBD1. The junction had 6 bases not matched to a gene; V was cut back by 0 bases and J by 7 bases. There are 16 residues in the CDR3. The germline CDR1 and CDR2 sequences are SGHRS and YFSETQ. CDR3 region: CASSLAQGQGGNEQFF. As DNA, the CDR3 is TGCGCCAGCAGCTTGGCCCAGGGACAGGGGGGTAATGAGCAGTTCTTC.

This clonotype was observed a few times. V and J are TRBV10-3 and TRBJ2-5, with TRBD1 identical over 7 bases. The CDR3 has 15 amino acids. Losses at the gene ends were 3 bases for V and 2 bases for J; bases not matched to a gene: 6. CDR1 and CDR2 from the germline V gene are ENHRY and SYGVKD. CDR3 sequence reads: CAISDRDRGQETQYF. CDR3 nucleotides: TGTGCCATCAGTGATAGGGACAGAGGACAAGAGACCCAGTACTTC.

The gene calls are TRBV12-3 or TRBV12-4 and TRBJ2-7, with 9 bases fitting TRBD1. The CDR3 runs to 15 residues. With 8 bases clipped from V and 0 bases from J, the junction kept 8 bases outside the gene matches. CDR3 bases: TGTGCCAGCTCACCAGGGACAGGGAGCTCCTACGAGCAGTACTTC. Its translation is CASSPGTGSSYEQYF.

The rearrangement joins TRBV7-2 to TRBJ2-5; TRBD1 or TRBD2 may be the D gene (5 bases each). CDR1 and CDR2 (germline): SGHTA, FQGNSA. Trimming removed 1 base from V and 1 base from J, with 10 bases in between. This CDR3 is 15 amino acids long. The CDR3 sequence is CASSLVPGPQETQYF. DNA for the CDR3: TGTGCCAGCAGCTTAGTCCCGGGGCCCCAAGAGACCCAGTACTTC.

V usage is TRBV5-1 and J usage is TRBJ2-5, with 8 nucleotides matching TRBD2. J gave up 5 bases and V 3 bases, and 9 bases lay outside the gene matches. Germline values: CDR1 SGHRS, CDR2 YFSETQ. The CDR3 consists of 15 residues. The chain's CDR3 is CASSSGLVRGETQYF. CDR3 sequence (DNA): TGCGCCAGCAGCTCGGGACTAGTGAGGGGGGAGACCCAGTACTTC.

To note about this clonotype: The junction departs from germline at one end; a sequencing error may be responsible. The chain employs TRBV27 and TRBJ1-2; maybe TRBD1 (6 bases). CDR1 is MNHEY, CDR2 SMNVEV, per germline (reference sequence). The CDR3 spans 16 residues. Here the CDR3 reads CAGSTGAQGRNYGYTF. CDR3 in DNA: TGTGCCGGCAGTACCGGGGCCCAGGGGAGGAACTATGGCTACACCTTC.

This clonotype has only a few counts. The CDR3 here is CASSQGGSGGPVPYNEQFF. Here the CDR3 DNA reads TGCGCCAGCAGCCAAGGGGGTAGCGGGGGGCCAGTCCCCTACAATGAGCAGTTCTTC. This sequence joins TRBV4-1 and TRBJ2-1; TRBD2 agrees at 10 bases. V shed 1 base and J 2 bases; nucleotides not matched to a gene: 11. Germline V CDR1 and CDR2: MGHRA, YSYEKL. This CDR3 spans 19 amino acids.

The V call is TRBV6-5, the J call TRBJ2-4; TRBD1 or TRBD2 may be the D gene (6 bases each). V was trimmed by 3 bases and J by 13 bases, leaving 25 bases between them. This CDR3 contains 16 residues. Germline-derived CDR1 and CDR2 are MNHEY and SVGAGI. The CDR3 region is CASSYLDSTGGVEQYF. CDR3 sequence (DNA): TGTGCCAGCAGTTATTTGGACAGCACTGGAGGGGTGGAGCAGTACTTC.

This clonotype has only a few counts. The chain is built from TRBV12-3 or TRBV12-4 and TRBJ1-2; tentative D call: TRBD1 (5 bases). This CDR3 region has 14 residues. V shed 2 bases and J shed 7 bases, with 14 bases lying between them. CDR3 coding DNA: TGTGCCAGCAGTTTAAGGGCCAGGGATACTGGCTACACCTTC. This gives the protein CASSLRARDTGYTF.

The chain carries TRBV6-5 and TRBJ1-1; perhaps TRBD1 as D (5 bases). The CDR3 is 13 residues long. With 5 bases removed from V and 8 bases from J, the gap between germline ends came to 15 bases. Germline V CDR1 and CDR2: MNHEY, SVGAGI. This chain's CDR3 is CASSHRGVSEAFF. CDR3 DNA: TGTGCCAGCAGTCACCGGGGGGTATCAGAAGCTTTCTTT.

The chain couples TRBV6-2 or TRBV6-3 to TRBJ1-6; 9 bases map to TRBD1. Per the germline V gene, CDR1 is MNHEY and CDR2 is SVGEGT. The CDR3 runs to 14 residues. The J segment lost 7 bases and the V segment lost 5 bases, leaving 3 bases of the junction unmatched. In DNA, the CDR3 is TGTGCCAGCAGTACCGGGACAGGGAATTCACCCCTCCACTTT. Residues: CASSTGTGNSPLHF.

The CDR3 region has the DNA TGTGCCAGCAGTCTTACTCCCGGGACAGGCTACACAGATACGCAGTATTTT. Translation gives CASSLTPGTGYTDTQYF. The chain couples TRBV7-8 to TRBJ2-3; 8 nucleotides align to TRBD1. The V and J ends lost 6 bases and 2 bases, in that order; junction bases with no gene match: 13. There are 17 residues in the CDR3. The germline V gene has CDR1 SGHVS and CDR2 FQNEAQ. Together with reference TRBV7-8 and TRBJ2-3, the CDR3 gives the full variable domain: GAGVSQSPRYKVAKRGQDVALRCDPISGHVSLFWYQQALGQGPEFLTYFQNEAQLDKSGLPSDRFFAERPEGSVSTLKIQRTQQEDSAVYLCASSLTPGTGYTDTQYFGPGTRLTVL.

This clonotype occurred a few times. V usage is TRBV12-3 or TRBV12-4 and J usage is TRBJ2-5; D ambiguous. The CDR3 extends over 13 amino acids. Deletions cut 5 bases from V and 1 base from J, with 8 bases between. The CDR3 is CASSTQRQETQYF. DNA of the CDR3: TGTGCCAGCAGTACTCAGCGCCAAGAGACCCAGTACTTC.